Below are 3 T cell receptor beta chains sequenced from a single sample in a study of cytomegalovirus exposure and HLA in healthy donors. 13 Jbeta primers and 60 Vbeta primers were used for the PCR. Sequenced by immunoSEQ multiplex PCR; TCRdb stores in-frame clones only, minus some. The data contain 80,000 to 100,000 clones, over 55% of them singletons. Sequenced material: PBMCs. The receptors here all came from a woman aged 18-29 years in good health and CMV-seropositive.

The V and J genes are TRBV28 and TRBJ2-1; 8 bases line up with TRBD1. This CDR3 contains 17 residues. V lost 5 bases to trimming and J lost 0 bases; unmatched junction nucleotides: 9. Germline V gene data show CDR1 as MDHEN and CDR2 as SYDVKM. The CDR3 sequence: CASSPSQGVSSYNEQFF. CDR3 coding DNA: TGTGCCAGCAGTCCTTCACAGGGGGTTAGCTCCTACAATGAGCAGTTCTTC.

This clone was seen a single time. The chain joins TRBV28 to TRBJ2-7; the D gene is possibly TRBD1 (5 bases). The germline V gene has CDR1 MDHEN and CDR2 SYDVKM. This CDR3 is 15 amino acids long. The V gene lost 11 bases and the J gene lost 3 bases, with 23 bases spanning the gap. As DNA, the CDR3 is TGTGCCGGCGCGAAGTCCTTAGCCCAGGGCTACGAGCAGTACTTC. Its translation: CAGAKSLAQGYEQYF.

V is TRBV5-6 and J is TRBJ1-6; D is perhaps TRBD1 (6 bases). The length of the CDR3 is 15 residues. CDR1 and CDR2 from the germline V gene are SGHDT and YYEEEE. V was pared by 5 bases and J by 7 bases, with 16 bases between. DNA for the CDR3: TGTGCCAGCAGTTCTCAGGGGCTGGGGAATTCACCCCTCCACTTT. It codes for CASSSQGLGNSPLHF.